One sample yielded the 21 T cell receptor beta chains listed below, sequenced in a study of sequential checkpoint blockade in melanoma. Noted treatment: randomized to nivolumab then ipilimumab (arm A) or the reverse (arm B). Clones were sequenced by immunoSEQ multiplex PCR, and TCRdb holds only the in-frame ones, with some missing. The sample contains roughly 3,000 clones, under 20% of which appear only once. Here the sequenced sample was tumor tissue (inferred from file names), taken from a patient given nivolumab and ipilimumab in sequence. These receptors all come from a human donor with melanoma.

This clone is medium-sized by share. This chain uses TRBV9 with TRBJ2-3; 12 bases are a match to TRBD2. This CDR3 comprises 14 residues. The trim removed 5 bases at V and 4 bases at J, leaving 2 bases unmatched. Looked up from germline, CDR1 is SGDLS and CDR2 is YYNGEE. DNA for the CDR3: TGTGCCAGCAGGACTAGCGGGGGATCAGATACGCAGTATTTT. Its translation is CASRTSGGSDTQYF.

This clone was seen more than once but under ten times. This sequence joins TRBV6-8 and TRBJ2-3; tentative D call: TRBD2 (6 bases). The CDR3 sequence is 12 residues long. The V end lost 8 bases, the J end lost 6 bases, and 12 bases lay between the germline ends. The germline V gene encodes CDR1 MNHGY and CDR2 SAAAGT. CDR3 region: CASGRRGDTQYF. In nucleotides, the CDR3 is TGTGCCAGCGGTAGGCGGGGCGATACGCAGTATTTT.

The rearrangement links TRBV6-8 to TRBJ1-1; D gene unclear. CDR1 is MNHGY and CDR2 is SAAAGT in the germline V gene. V gave up 2 bases and J gave up 10 bases, with 14 bases separating them. The CDR3 has 13 amino acids. The CDR3 DNA reads as TGTGCCAGCAGTTACGACTCCGGGAGGGCAGCTTTCTTT. As protein: CASSYDSGRAAFF.

This clone was observed a handful of times. This chain links TRBV6-8 with TRBJ2-7, with 7 bases lining up with TRBD1. The CDR3 is made up of 14 amino acids. Germline V gives CDR1 MNHGY, CDR2 SAAAGT. The V segment lost 6 bases and the J segment 2 bases; nucleotides outside the gene matches: 7. CDR3 region: CASRLAGGTYEQYV. The DNA of the CDR3 is TGTGCCAGCAGACTCGCAGGGGGAACCTACGAGCAGTACGTC.

The V gene is TRBV5-1, the J gene TRBJ2-5; 9 bases agree with TRBD2. Germline V gene lookup returns CDR1 SGHRS and CDR2 YFSETQ. The V segment lost 0 bases and the J segment 1 base; nucleotides outside the gene matches: 4. The CDR3 has 16 residues. CDR3 DNA sequence: TGCGCCAGCAGCTTGGGAGGCGGGGGGGCCCAAGAGACCCAGTACTTC. Its translation: CASSLGGGGAQETQYF. Full variable domain (remainder filled in from reference TRBV5-1 and TRBJ2-5): KAGVTQTPRYLIKTRGQQVTLSCSPISGHRSVSWYQQTPGQGLQFLFEYFSETQRNKGNFPGRFSGRQFSNSRSEMNVSTLELGDSALYLCASSLGGGGAQETQYFGPGTRLLVL.

The chain carries TRBV6-8 and TRBJ1-5, with D perhaps matching TRBD1 (5 bases). CDR3 length: 16 amino acids. The germline V and J ends were trimmed by 6 bases and 5 bases, with 20 bases remaining between them. Germline CDR1 reads MNHGY; CDR2 reads SAAAGT. The CDR3 nucleotides read TGTGCCAGCAGGCCGATGCAGGGAGGTCGAGATCAGCCCCAGCATTTT. It translates to CASRPMQGGRDQPQHF.

This clone was picked up a small number of times. The genes are TRBV6-8 and TRBJ2-7; no reliable D call. V shed 2 bases and J shed 4 bases, with 12 bases lying between them. The CDR3 contains 14 residues. The germline CDR1 and CDR2 sequences are MNHGY and SAAAGT. The CDR3 DNA sequence: TGTGCCAGCAGTTACCCCCCCGCAGGATACGAGCAGTACGTC. Its protein product is CASSYPPAGYEQYV.

A few counts support this clone. The chain links TRBV5-1 to TRBJ1-2; D not resolved. V shed 0 bases and J shed 1 base, with 7 bases lying between them. Germline V gives CDR1 SGHRS, CDR2 YFSETQ. CDR3 length: 14 amino acids. CDR3 nucleotides: TGCGCCAGCAGCTTGGATGTCGTTAACTATGGCTACACCTTC. Its protein product is CASSLDVVNYGYTF.

The chain has TRBV6-8 and TRBJ1-1; D unresolved. Per germline, CDR1 MNHGY and CDR2 SAAAGT. This CDR3 has 15 amino acids. The V gene lost 0 bases and the J gene lost 1 base, with 9 bases spanning the gap. The CDR3 reads CASSYSGSPNTEAFF. The DNA for the CDR3 is TGTGCCAGCAGTTACTCGGGTTCGCCGAACACTGAAGCTTTCTTT.

V and J are TRBV11-3 and TRBJ2-7, with D maybe TRBD1 (6 bases). CDR3 length equals 16 residues. The V and J ends lost 0 bases and 0 bases respectively, with 12 bases between them. CDR1 and CDR2 (germline): SGHNT, YENEEA. In DNA form, the CDR3 reads TGTGCCAGCAGCTTAGATGGGTGGGGGCACTCCTACGAGCAGTACTTC. This encodes CASSLDGWGHSYEQYF.

In its sample, this clone is medium-sized. The J gene is TRBJ1-1, the V gene TRBV6-8; TRBD1 matches at 7 bases. Germline V lookup: CDR1 MNHGY, CDR2 SAAAGT. This CDR3 is 13 amino acids long. V was pared by 6 bases and J by 4 bases, with 5 bases of the junction left unmatched. The CDR3 coding sequence is TGTGCCAGCAGGGGACAGTTGAGCACTGAAGCTTTCTTT. Protein: CASRGQLSTEAFF.

The chain couples TRBV6-8 to TRBJ2-7; either TRBD1 or TRBD2 may fit D (6 bases each). Germline V gene sequence: CDR1 MNHGY, CDR2 SAAAGT. The CDR3 contains 17 residues. The V gene lost 2 bases and the J gene lost 2 bases, with 19 bases spanning the gap. The CDR3 loop is CASSYGGTGAVAYEQYF. The CDR3 region has the DNA TGTGCCAGCAGTTACGGAGGTACGGGGGCGGTAGCCTACGAGCAGTACTTC.

This clone was recorded at least ten times. The genes are TRBV11-3 and TRBJ2-2; perhaps TRBD2 as D (6 bases). Trimming pared 5 bases from V and 4 bases from J, leaving 23 bases between. The CDR3 runs to 18 residues. Per germline, CDR1 SGHNT and CDR2 YENEEA. The CDR3 spells CASSLFWGTSPATGELFF. The CDR3 DNA follows: TGTGCCAGCAGCCTTTTTTGGGGAACTAGCCCGGCCACCGGGGAGCTGTTTTTT. The entire variable domain, with the rest obtained from reference TRBV11-3 and TRBJ2-2, is as follows: EAGVVQSPRYKIIEKKQPVAFWCNPISGHNTLYWYLQNLGQGPELLIRYENEEAVDDSQLPKDRFSAERLKGVDSTLKIQPAELGDSAVYLCASSLFWGTSPATGELFFGEGSRLTVL.

The DNA of the CDR3 is TGTGCCAGCTCACCCGGGGAGTTTGGCTACACCTTC. Translated: CASSPGEFGYTF. This sequence joins TRBV18 and TRBJ1-2; no firm D call. With 3 bases removed from V and 7 bases from J, the gap between germline ends came to 9 bases. The germline V gene has CDR1 KGHSH and CDR2 LQKENI. The CDR3 contains 12 residues. Variable domain in full (rest from reference TRBV18 and TRBJ1-2): NAGVMQNPRHLVRRRGQEARLRCSPMKGHSHVYWYRQLPEEGLKFMVYLQKENIIDESGMPKERFSAEFPKEGPSILRIQQVVRGDSAAYFCASSPGEFGYTFGSGTRLTVV.

The CDR3 sequence is CASSHLRDRRTDTQYF. DNA of the CDR3: TGTGCCAGCTCACACCTTCGGGACAGACGCACAGATACGCAGTATTTT. The rearrangement uses TRBV18 and TRBJ2-3; the match to TRBD1 covers 7 bases. The germline V gene encodes CDR1 KGHSH and CDR2 LQKENI. Germline trimming cut 4 bases from V and 1 base from J; bases unmatched to any gene: 8. The CDR3 is 16 residues long.

This clone was seen more than once but under ten times. The gene calls are TRBV6-8 and TRBJ2-3, with D possibly being TRBD2 (5 bases). Per the germline V gene, CDR1 is MNHGY and CDR2 is SAAAGT. V dropped 7 bases and J dropped 5 bases, with 22 bases sitting between them. This CDR3 comprises 16 residues. The CDR3 nucleotides are TGTGCCAGCAACCATGATCGGGGTAATCTCAGAGATACGCAGTATTTT. The encoded protein is CASNHDRGNLRDTQYF.

This clone showed up just a few times. The gene calls are TRBV18 and TRBJ1-3; D possibly corresponds to TRBD1 (6 bases). The CDR3 totals 17 residues. Germline V gene sequence: CDR1 KGHSH, CDR2 LQKENI. V lost 2 bases and J lost 2, with 16 bases in between. The DNA for the CDR3 is TGTGCCAGCTCACCAGAGGGACACAACGTCCCTGGAAACACCATATATTTT. It encodes CASSPEGHNVPGNTIYF.

V gene TRBV19 combines with J gene TRBJ1-6; weak D call: TRBD1 (5 bases). V was clipped by 9 bases and J by 7 bases, with 10 bases between them. Germline values: CDR1 LNHDA, CDR2 SQIVND (reference sequence). The CDR3 spans 12 residues. The CDR3 is CARGTCNSPLHF. The CDR3 nucleotides are TGTGCCAGAGGGACCTGCAATTCACCCCTCCACTTT.

This clone was picked up many times. CDR3 bases: TGTGCCAGCAGCTTAATGGGGGGGTTGATGAACACTGAAGCTTTCTTT. Protein: CASSLMGGLMNTEAFF. The chain employs TRBV11-3 and TRBJ1-1; tentative D call: TRBD1 (5 bases). Germline assignment: CDR1 SGHNT and CDR2 YENEEA. V was shortened by 2 bases and J by 0 bases, with 13 bases between the two germline ends. This CDR3 spans 16 amino acids.

This clone has a handful of counts. This chain connects TRBV18 to TRBJ2-7; tentatively, D is TRBD1 or TRBD2 (5 bases each). Trimming took off 8 bases at V and 0 bases at J, with 8 bases between the two ends. The germline V gene encodes CDR1 KGHSH and CDR2 LQKENI. The CDR3 runs to 12 residues. In DNA form, the CDR3 reads TGTGCCAGCGGGGACCTCTCCTACGAGCAGTACTTC. This encodes CASGDLSYEQYF. The full variable domain, rest sourced from reference TRBV18 and TRBJ2-7, is NAGVMQNPRHLVRRRGQEARLRCSPMKGHSHVYWYRQLPEEGLKFMVYLQKENIIDESGMPKERFSAEFPKEGPSILRIQQVVRGDSAAYFCASGDLSYEQYFGPGTRLTVT.

The count of this clone is one. V and J are TRBV19 and TRBJ1-2, with D possibly being TRBD1 (6 bases). Trimming took off 9 bases at V and 3 bases at J, with 14 bases between the two ends. The germline V gene encodes CDR1 LNHDA and CDR2 SQIVND (reference sequence). The CDR3 has 13 residues. CDR3 DNA: TGTGCCAGCTCCAGGACAGTGGACTATGGCTACACCTTC. As protein: CASSRTVDYGYTF.